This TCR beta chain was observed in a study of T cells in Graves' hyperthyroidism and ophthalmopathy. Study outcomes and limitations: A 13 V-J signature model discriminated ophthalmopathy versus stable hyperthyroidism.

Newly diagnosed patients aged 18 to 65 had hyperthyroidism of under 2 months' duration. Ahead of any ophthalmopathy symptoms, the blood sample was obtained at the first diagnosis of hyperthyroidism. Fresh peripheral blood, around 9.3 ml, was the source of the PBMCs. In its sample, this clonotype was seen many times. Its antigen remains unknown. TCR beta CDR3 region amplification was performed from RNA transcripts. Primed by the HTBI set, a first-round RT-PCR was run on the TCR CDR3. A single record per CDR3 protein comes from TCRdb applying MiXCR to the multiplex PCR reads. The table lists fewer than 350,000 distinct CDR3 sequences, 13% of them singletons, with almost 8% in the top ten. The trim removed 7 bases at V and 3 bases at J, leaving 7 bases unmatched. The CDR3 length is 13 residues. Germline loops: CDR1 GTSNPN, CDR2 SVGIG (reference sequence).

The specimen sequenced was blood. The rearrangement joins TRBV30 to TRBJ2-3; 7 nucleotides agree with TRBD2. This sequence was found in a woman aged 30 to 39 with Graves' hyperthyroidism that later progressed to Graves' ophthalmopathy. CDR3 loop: CAFARGRTDTQYF. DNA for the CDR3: TGTGCCTTCGCTCGCGGGAGAACAGATACGCAGTATTTT.